These 27 T cell receptor beta chains share one sample of origin, sequenced in a study of cytomegalovirus exposure and HLA in healthy donors (dated by TCRdb to about 2017). The library was made by the immunoSEQ multiplex PCR assay. The multiplex PCR relied on a mix of 60 forward primers for TCR Vbeta segments and 13 reverse primers for TCR Jbeta segments. Sourced from immuneACCESS, this table was stored by TCRdb with only in-frame sequences that have V and J called. A share of the clones is absent; for the studies checked, an unresolved V gene accounts for under half, and the remainder has no known explanation. The sample profile shows tens of thousands of clones; roughly 73% of them were found once. Over 9.5% of the sample comes from the top ten. The sequencing input was PBMCs. Receptor source: a man between 40 and 49 years old in good health and CMV-seronegative.

The V gene is TRBV6-5, the J gene TRBJ1-1; D unclear. The V gene lost 2 bases and the J gene lost 1 base, with 11 bases spanning the gap. Germline V gives CDR1 MNHEY, CDR2 SVGAGI. This CDR3 is 15 amino acids long. The CDR3 sequence: CASSYGYLANTEAFF. CDR3 coding DNA: TGTGCCAGCAGTTACGGGTATTTAGCGAACACTGAAGCTTTCTTT.

The CDR3 DNA reads as TGTGCCAGCAGACAGGTCTCCCCTACCTACGAGCAGTACTTC. It is translated as CASRQVSPTYEQYF. This chain links TRBV28 with TRBJ2-7; TRBD1 is a possible D gene (5 bases). V was trimmed by 6 bases and J by 2 bases, leaving 14 bases between them. Germline CDR1 reads MDHEN; CDR2 reads SYDVKM. The CDR3 has 14 residues.

This rearrangement joins TRBV5-6 to TRBJ2-2, with D possibly matching TRBD2 (6 bases). The CDR3 sequence is 15 residues long. V was cut by 5 bases and J by 13 bases, with 24 bases left in between. Germline-derived CDR1 and CDR2 are SGHDT and YYEEEE. CDR3 in amino acids: CASSPRLVQITGLFF. DNA for the CDR3: TGTGCCAGCAGTCCCCGACTAGTTCAAATTACAGGGCTGTTTTTT.

The chain links TRBV28 to TRBJ2-7, with D unresolved. Germline V CDR1 and CDR2: MDHEN, SYDVKM. The CDR3 loop spans 13 amino acids. Trimming took 3 bases from V and 2 from J, leaving 8 bases between them. CDR3 sequence reads: CASSFQVTYEQYF. Written as DNA, the CDR3 is TGTGCCAGCAGTTTTCAGGTAACCTACGAGCAGTACTTC.

The chain links TRBV19 to TRBJ2-1, with 8 bases lining up with TRBD2. Trimming took 6 bases from V and 2 from J; bases not matched to a gene: 3. The germline gives CDR1 LNHDA, CDR2 SQIVND (reference sequence). The length of the CDR3 is 14 residues. The CDR3 DNA sequence: TGTGCCAGTAGCGGGGGGGCTACCTACAATGAGCAGTTCTTC. Protein sequence: CASSGGATYNEQFF.

The chain employs TRBV29-1 and TRBJ1-1; D gene ambiguous. CDR1 SQVTM and CDR2 ANQGSEA come from the germline V gene. The CDR3 is made up of 14 amino acids. V gave up 5 bases and J gave up 1 base, with 14 bases separating them. This CDR3 is CSVSVGGGNTEAFF. Written as DNA, the CDR3 is TGCAGCGTTTCGGTAGGAGGAGGGAACACTGAAGCTTTCTTT.

The CDR3 region has the DNA TGTGCCAGCAGTTCGACAGGGGTGAGGACTGAAGCTTTCTTT. This gives the protein CASSSTGVRTEAFF. This chain joins TRBV28 and TRBJ1-1; 8 nucleotides align to TRBD1. The CDR3 is 14 amino acids. V shed 4 bases, J shed 5 bases, and the junction held 6 bases outside the gene matches. Germline CDR1 and CDR2: MDHEN and SYDVKM.

The rearrangement joins TRBV7-9 to TRBJ2-1; D call uncertain. Germline CDR1 reads SEHNR; CDR2 reads FQNEAQ (reference sequence). CDR3 length: 14 residues. V dropped 10 bases and J dropped 8 bases, with 21 bases sitting between them. The CDR3 coding sequence is TGTGCCACCGAAGAGGCTGAGCCGGCCCATGAGCAGTTCTTC. Encoded protein: CATEEAEPAHEQFF. Variable domain in full (rest from reference TRBV7-9 and TRBJ2-1): DTGVSQNPRHKITKRGQNVTFRCDPISEHNRLYWYRQTLGQGPEFLTYFQNEAQLEKSRLLSDRFSAERPKGSFSTLEIQRTEQGDSAMYLCATEEAEPAHEQFFGPGTRLTVL.

V gene TRBV7-2 combines with J gene TRBJ2-5, with TRBD1 as a possible D gene (6 bases). The DNA end favors TRBJ2-7, so the J call may be wrong. This CDR3 contains 14 residues. Germline values: CDR1 SGHTA, CDR2 FQGNSA. The CDR3 reads CASSWGTSSYEQYF. The CDR3 DNA reads as TGTGCCAGCAGCTGGGGGACATCTTCCTACGAGCAGTACTTC.

This clone appeared a few times. The gene calls are TRBV5-6 and TRBJ1-1; 10 nucleotides agree with TRBD1. V was pared by 0 bases and J by 5 bases, with 4 bases of the junction left unmatched. Per the germline V gene, CDR1 is SGHDT and CDR2 is YYEEEE. The CDR3 is made up of 15 amino acids. CDR3 sequence (DNA): TGTGCCAGCAGCTTGGCGACAGGGGGCAGGACTGAAGCTTTCTTT. This translates into CASSLATGGRTEAFF.

As regards this clone: At one of its ends the junction is not consistent with the germline gene, which may arise from a read error. The chain uses TRBV7-9 and TRBJ2-6; D perhaps matches TRBD2 (6 bases). This CDR3 has 17 amino acids. Germline values: CDR1 SEHNR, CDR2 FQNEAQ (reference sequence). The CDR3 bases are TGTTCCAGCAGCCCCCACCCTCGGGGGTCTGGGGCCAACGTCCTGACTTTC. Translated: CSSSPHPRGSGANVLTF.

The chain links TRBV5-1 to TRBJ2-1; the match to TRBD2 covers 10 bases. The CDR3 runs 15 residues. Germline assignment: CDR1 SGHRS and CDR2 YFSETQ. The V and J ends lost 4 bases and 7 bases, in that order; junction bases with no gene match: 8. CDR3 bases: TGCGCCAGCAGCCCAGGCGGGACTAGCGTAAATGAGCAGTTCTTC. Protein product: CASSPGGTSVNEQFF.

This clone showed up just a few times. This chain joins TRBV7-3 and TRBJ1-1, with no clear D. Looked up from germline, CDR1 is SGHTA and CDR2 is FQGTGA. The CDR3 has 13 residues. The V end lost 2 bases, the J end lost 5 bases, and 9 bases lay between the germline ends. CDR3 sequence reads: CASSLGGPTEAFF. The CDR3 DNA reads TGTGCCAGCAGCTTAGGAGGACCTACTGAAGCTTTCTTT.

This chain uses TRBV7-9 with TRBJ1-4; D is unclear. V lost 3 bases and J lost 3, with 11 bases in between. This CDR3 is 15 amino acids long. From germline, CDR1 is SEHNR and CDR2 FQNEAQ (reference sequence). CDR3 protein: CASSFMGSPNEKLFF. The CDR3 DNA sequence: TGTGCCAGCAGCTTTATGGGCAGCCCTAATGAAAAACTGTTTTTT.

This clone was picked up one time. The V and J genes are TRBV7-9 and TRBJ2-1; 8 bases are shared with TRBD2. V lost 3 bases and J lost 4; bases outside the gene matches: 2. The CDR3 consists of 14 residues. Germline CDR1 and CDR2: SEHNR and FQNEAQ (reference sequence). CDR3: CASSLIAGYNEQFF. CDR3 nucleotides: TGTGCCAGCAGCTTGATAGCGGGGTACAATGAGCAGTTCTTC.

The CDR3 bases are TGTGCCAGCAGCCAAGATGTTAGCGGGGGGTTCGACGAGCAGTACTTC. Encoded protein: CASSQDVSGGFDEQYF. V and J are TRBV4-2 and TRBJ2-7; TRBD2 aligns across 10 bases. The CDR3 consists of 16 residues. Trimming removed 0 bases from V and 5 bases from J; junction bases left unmatched: 7. Germline CDR1 and CDR2: LGHNA and YNFKEQ.

The gene calls are TRBV11-2 and TRBJ1-4; D uncertain. V lost 1 base to trimming and J lost 0 bases, with 12 bases between them. The CDR3 is 17 amino acids. Germline CDR1 is SGHAT and CDR2 is FQNNGV. In DNA form, the CDR3 reads TGTGCCAGCAGCTTAGCCCGGCGGGGTACAACTAATGAAAAACTGTTTTTT. Residues: CASSLARRGTTNEKLFF.

This chain joins TRBV7-9 and TRBJ2-7, with TRBD1 matching over 9 bases. Germline V gives CDR1 SEHNR, CDR2 FQNEAQ (reference sequence). Germline trimming cut 4 bases from V and 6 bases from J; bases unmatched to any gene: 7. The length of the CDR3 is 14 residues. CDR3 in amino acids: CASSSPRTGVEQYF. CDR3 bases: TGTGCCAGCAGCTCACCCCGGACAGGGGTCGAGCAGTACTTC.

The chain uses TRBV19 and TRBJ2-3; perhaps TRBD2 as D (6 bases). Germline V CDR1 and CDR2: LNHDA, SQIVND (reference sequence). The CDR3 consists of 14 residues. Deletions cut 4 bases from V and 6 bases from J, with 14 bases between. The CDR3 loop reads CASSRGTSMDTQYF. DNA for the CDR3: TGTGCCAGTAGTAGGGGCACTAGCATGGATACGCAGTATTTT.

This rearrangement joins TRBV5-1 to TRBJ2-5, with TRBD2 matching over 10 bases. CDR1 is SGHRS, CDR2 YFSETQ, per germline. This CDR3 comprises 15 residues. The J segment lost 0 bases and the V segment lost 4 bases, leaving 3 bases of the junction unmatched. CDR3 sequence (DNA): TGCGCCAGCAGCCCTAGCGGGGGCTACCAAGAGACCCAGTACTTC. It codes for CASSPSGGYQETQYF.

CDR3 coding DNA: TGCGCCAGCAGCTTGGGACAGGGGTCCCTAACCTACGAGCAGTACTTC. Residues: CASSLGQGSLTYEQYF. The rearrangement uses TRBV5-1 and TRBJ2-7; 8 positions agree with TRBD1. The CDR3 spans 16 residues. J lost 2 bases, V lost 0 bases, and 7 bases had no gene match. Germline assignment: CDR1 SGHRS and CDR2 YFSETQ.

This rearrangement joins TRBV6-1 to TRBJ2-3; TRBD2 agrees at 7 bases. Germline V gene data show CDR1 as MNHNS and CDR2 as SASEGT. This CDR3 spans 14 amino acids. Unmatched junction bases numbered 6, after V lost 6 bases and J lost 3 bases. The CDR3 DNA sequence: TGTGCCAGCAGCGGCGGGAGAGATACAGATACGCAGTATTTT. It encodes CASSGGRDTDTQYF.

The CDR3 bases are TGCGCCAGCAGCCCCGGCCCGGGACAGGGGAGCACCGGGGAGCTGTTTTTT. It yields the protein CASSPGPGQGSTGELFF. The chain uses TRBV5-1 and TRBJ2-2, with 10 nucleotides matching TRBD1. Germline assignment: CDR1 SGHRS and CDR2 YFSETQ. The CDR3 has 17 residues. Losses at the gene ends were 4 bases for V and 4 bases for J; bases not matched to a gene: 10.

The chain combines TRBV5-6 with TRBJ1-6, with D possibly matching TRBD1 (5 bases). CDR1 and CDR2 (germline): SGHDT, YYEEEE. Trimming stripped 4 bases from V and 5 bases from J, with 10 bases between. This CDR3 spans 14 amino acids. CDR3 sequence reads: CASSGGRNNSPLHF. The DNA for the CDR3 is TGTGCCAGCAGCGGGGGGAGGAATAATTCACCCCTCCACTTT.

The chain links TRBV5-4 to TRBJ2-1; TRBD2 matches 10 bases. CDR1 is SGHNT and CDR2 is YYREEE in the germline V gene (reference sequence). Unmatched junction bases numbered 0, after V lost 0 bases and J lost 3 bases. The CDR3 totals 15 residues. The CDR3 region is CASSLGTSGYNEQFF. The CDR3 DNA is TGTGCCAGCAGCTTGGGGACTAGCGGCTACAATGAGCAGTTCTTC.

The chain couples TRBV7-3 to TRBJ1-2; 7 bases fit TRBD1. V shed 4 bases and J 8 bases; nucleotides not matched to a gene: 13. The CDR3 length is 15 residues. The germline CDR1 and CDR2 sequences are SGHTA and FQGTGA. CDR3 coding DNA: TGTGCCAGCAGCTCCGCACCATCAGACAGGGCCGGCTACACCTTC. It encodes CASSSAPSDRAGYTF.

The chain links TRBV7-9 to TRBJ2-5, with D unresolved. The J call may be wrong; the DNA end is better matched by TRBJ2-7. Germline V lookup: CDR1 SEHNR, CDR2 FQNEAQ (reference sequence). The CDR3 has 15 amino acids. The CDR3 here is CASSLIDSHWSEQYF. CDR3 nucleotide sequence: TGTGCCAGCAGCTTAATCGACTCACATTGGTCCGAGCAGTACTTC.